Each of the 23 T cell receptor beta chains below was sequenced from the same sample in a study of PD-1 blockade in classical Hodgkin lymphoma. Specified time point: newly diagnosed, previously untreated cHL patient sample. CD4+ T cells were purified from thawed PBMCs by negative selection. TCRdb's copy holds only in-frame clones and misses some; the assay was immunoSEQ multiplex PCR. This sample yields 18,000 or so clones, of which around 83% are seen a single time; around 1.3% belongs to the top ten. The sequenced sample was CD4+ T cells from blood. The receptors shown here come from a human donor with classical Hodgkin lymphoma.

Note on this clone: It is unclear where the CDR3 begins or ends on the DNA, so no DNA is shown, and the CDR3 is as TCRdb lists it. V gene TRBV21-1 combines with J gene TRBJ2-6; the D call TRBD1 from the table was never checked on the DNA. TRBV21-1 is an annotated pseudogene. The CDR3 is made up of 18 amino acids, end residues included. This CDR3 is CASSKIQGVASGANVLTF.

The J gene is TRBJ2-5, the V gene TRBV25-1, with D possibly matching TRBD1 (6 bases). V lost 1 base to trimming and J lost 4 bases, with 13 bases between them. The germline gives CDR1 MGHDK, CDR2 SYGVNS. The CDR3 is 15 residues long. The CDR3 sequence: CASSEFAGVGETQYF. CDR3 bases: TGTGCCAGCAGTGAATTCGCAGGGGTTGGAGAGACCCAGTACTTC.

The chain couples TRBV2 to TRBJ2-1, with TRBD2 matching over 12 bases. CDR3 length equals 15 residues. V gave up 5 bases and J gave up 8 bases; unmatched junction bases: 7. The germline gives CDR1 SNHLY, CDR2 FYNNEI. The CDR3 sequence: CASSFLTSGSDEQFF. The CDR3 nucleotides are TGTGCCAGCAGTTTTTTGACTAGCGGGAGTGATGAGCAGTTCTTC.

The V and J genes are TRBV27 and TRBJ2-3, with 12 positions matching TRBD2. Germline V CDR1 and CDR2: MNHEY, SMNVEV (reference sequence). V shed 1 base, J shed 0 bases, and the junction held 11 bases outside the gene matches. The CDR3 totals 20 residues. The CDR3 bases are TGTGCCAGCAGTTTATTGCCCCTAGCGGGAGGGCGAACTAGCACAGATACGCAGTATTTT. Its protein is CASSLLPLAGGRTSTDTQYF.

J is TRBJ2-7 and V is TRBV20-1; D is unclear. The CDR3 spans 11 residues. Germline V gene lookup returns CDR1 DFQATT and CDR2 SNEGSKA (reference sequence). V was clipped by 3 bases and J by 6 bases, with 9 bases between them. The CDR3 DNA is TGCAGTGCTAGGAAGGTGGGCGAGCAGTACTTC. Translated, it gives CSARKVGEQYF.

V gene TRBV6-5 combines with J gene TRBJ2-5, with 7 bases matching TRBD2. The V segment lost 6 bases and the J segment 7 bases; nucleotides outside the gene matches: 11. The CDR3 is 14 residues long. CDR1 is MNHEY, CDR2 SVGAGI, per germline. The CDR3 loop is CASRKYRTGGTQYF. CDR3 coding DNA: TGTGCCAGCAGAAAATACAGGACGGGGGGGACCCAGTACTTC.

V usage is TRBV6-5 and J usage is TRBJ1-2; D is undetermined. The germline gives CDR1 MNHEY, CDR2 SVGAGI. V dropped 7 bases and J dropped 4 bases, with 10 bases sitting between them. The CDR3 has 12 residues. The CDR3 DNA sequence: TGTGCCAGCACTGGCGCTAGCTATGGCTACACCTTC. It is translated as CASTGASYGYTF.

The chain couples TRBV6-5 to TRBJ1-1, with D unclear. The CDR3 extends over 13 amino acids. Germline V gene lookup returns CDR1 MNHEY and CDR2 SVGAGI. The V gene lost 2 bases and the J gene lost 1 base, with 5 bases spanning the gap. The CDR3 sequence: CASSYARNTEAFF. The CDR3 nucleotides are TGTGCCAGCAGTTACGCGAGGAACACTGAAGCTTTCTTT.

V usage is TRBV10-2 and J usage is TRBJ2-3; 7 positions agree with TRBD2. The germline V gene encodes CDR1 WSHSY and CDR2 SAAADI. The J segment lost 3 bases and the V segment lost 7 bases, leaving 7 bases of the junction unmatched. The CDR3 runs to 14 residues. CDR3 sequence (DNA): TGCGCCAGCATACTAGCGACTGGGACAGATACGCAGTATTTT. It translates to CASILATGTDTQYF.

V is TRBV4-1 and J is TRBJ1-1; 10 bases map to TRBD1. After removal of 1 base from V and 7 bases from J, the junction contained 6 bases not matched to a gene. CDR1 is MGHRA and CDR2 is YSYEKL in the germline V gene. The CDR3 has 15 amino acids. The CDR3 sequence is CASSQGQGALFEAFF. CDR3 DNA sequence: TGCGCCAGCAGCCAAGGACAGGGGGCCTTATTTGAAGCTTTCTTT.

As for this clone: At one end the junction does not follow the germline gene, possibly because of a read error. The J gene is TRBJ1-1, the V gene TRBV6-1; D is possibly TRBD1 (5 bases). CDR1 and CDR2 from the germline V gene are MNHNS and SASEGT. CDR3 size: 15 residues. DNA of the CDR3: TGTGCCAGCAGTACGCGGGACCGGAGAAACCCTGACGCTTTCTTT. Translating it yields CASSTRDRRNPDAFF.

J is TRBJ1-1 and V is TRBV10-3, with D possibly matching TRBD1 (5 bases). CDR1 and CDR2 (germline): ENHRY, SYGVKD. Trimming took off 5 bases at V and 0 bases at J, with 7 bases between the two ends. There are 13 residues in the CDR3. The CDR3, as DNA: TGTGCCATCAGTCTCAGGGTGAACACTGAAGCTTTCTTT. This gives the protein CAISLRVNTEAFF.

The chain recombines TRBV28 with TRBJ1-3; tentative D call: TRBD1 (5 bases). The germline V and J ends were trimmed by 5 bases and 0 bases, with 11 bases remaining between them. This CDR3 region has 15 residues. Germline V gene sequence: CDR1 MDHEN, CDR2 SYDVKM. The CDR3 DNA reads as TGTGCCAGCAGTCCGGACACGGTCTCTGGAAACACCATATATTTT. Its translation is CASSPDTVSGNTIYF.

The CDR3, as DNA: TGCGCCAGCAGCCCGGAGGTCAGTTATATCGGGAACACTGAAGCTTTCTTT. It is translated as CASSPEVSYIGNTEAFF. This chain connects TRBV5-1 to TRBJ1-1; D call uncertain. This CDR3 region has 17 residues. Germline V CDR1 and CDR2: SGHRS, YFSETQ. V lost 4 bases and J 1 base, leaving 20 bases between the germline ends.

The gene calls are TRBV11-2 and TRBJ2-7; TRBD2 matches at 11 bases. Looked up from germline, CDR1 is SGHAT and CDR2 is FQNNGV. This CDR3 contains 16 residues. V trimming: 4 bases; J trimming: 1 base; junction bases outside the gene matches: 6. CDR3: CASSSPGLAASYEQYF. The CDR3 nucleotides read TGTGCCAGCAGCTCACCGGGACTAGCGGCTTCCTACGAGCAGTACTTC.

The rearrangement links TRBV28 to TRBJ2-7; 7 nucleotides agree with TRBD1. This CDR3 contains 14 residues. J gave up 4 bases and V 2 bases, and 5 bases lay outside the gene matches. Germline lookup yields CDR1 MDHEN and CDR2 SYDVKM. The CDR3 sequence: CASSLPGTAYEQYF. The CDR3 nucleotides read TGTGCCAGCAGTTTACCCGGGACAGCGTACGAGCAGTACTTC.

This rearrangement joins TRBV4-2 to TRBJ2-3; 7 nucleotides align to TRBD1. After removal of 3 bases from V and 4 bases from J, the junction contained 7 bases not matched to a gene. The CDR3 spans 15 residues. Per germline, CDR1 LGHNA and CDR2 YNFKEQ. The CDR3 nucleotides are TGTGCCAGCAGCCAGAGGGGGCCCGGCGCAGATACGCAGTATTTT. It is translated as CASSQRGPGADTQYF.

This chain links TRBV19 with TRBJ1-5; tentative D call: TRBD1 (5 bases). V was shortened by 8 bases and J by 3 bases, with 20 bases between the two germline ends. The CDR3 length is 16 residues. Germline V gene lookup returns CDR1 LNHDA and CDR2 SQIVND (reference sequence). CDR3 coding DNA: TGTGCCAGTTGGACACCCCGGGACGGCACCAATCAGCCCCAGCATTTT. This translates into CASWTPRDGTNQPQHF.

The chain joins TRBV4-1 to TRBJ1-4; D ambiguous. The CDR3 runs to 12 residues. With 0 bases removed from V and 10 bases from J, the gap between germline ends came to 6 bases. Germline assignment: CDR1 MGHRA and CDR2 YSYEKL. The DNA of the CDR3 is TGCGCCAGCAGCCAAGATAACCTAAAACTGTTTTTT. This gives the protein CASSQDNLKLFF.

The V and J genes are TRBV18 and TRBJ1-5, with no clear D. Germline CDR1 is KGHSH and CDR2 is LQKENI. V dropped 5 bases and J dropped 4 bases, with 9 bases sitting between them. CDR3 length: 13 residues. The CDR3 nucleotides are TGTGCCAGCTCATCGAACGATAATCAGCCCCAGCATTTT. Translation gives CASSSNDNQPQHF.

The rearrangement joins TRBV28 to TRBJ1-2, with TRBD1 matching 8 bases. The CDR3 runs to 14 residues. Trimming removed 3 bases from V and 5 bases from J; junction bases left unmatched: 5. Germline V gene lookup returns CDR1 MDHEN and CDR2 SYDVKM. CDR3 protein: CASSFRDRFYGYTF. The CDR3 DNA sequence: TGTGCCAGCAGTTTTCGGGACAGGTTTTATGGCTACACCTTC.

This chain joins TRBV7-8 and TRBJ2-7; 9 nucleotides agree with TRBD2. The germline V gene has CDR1 SGHVS and CDR2 FQNEAQ. The CDR3 covers 13 residues. V trimming: 4 bases; J trimming: 3 bases; junction bases outside the gene matches: 1. Here the CDR3 reads CASSWTSDYEQYF. Here the CDR3 DNA reads TGTGCCAGCAGCTGGACTAGCGACTACGAGCAGTACTTC.

The chain combines TRBV13 with TRBJ2-3; 9 positions match TRBD1. Trimming removed 5 bases from V and 5 bases from J; junction bases left unmatched: 11. The CDR3 is 16 residues long. Germline V gene lookup returns CDR1 PRHDT and CDR2 FYEKMQ (reference sequence). The DNA for the CDR3 is TGTGCCAGCAGCACGTCCCGGGACAGGGCGCAAGATACGCAGTATTTT. Protein: CASSTSRDRAQDTQYF.